Each of the 16 T cell receptor beta chains below was sequenced from the same sample in a study of T-cell memory formation after mild COVID-19. TCRdb processed the 5' RACE reads anew with MiXCR; each CDR3 protein has one entry. The profile shows about 560,000 distinct CDR3 sequences, about 20% of them singletons. The specimen was PBMCs or a T cell subset sorted from them (not recorded which). The receptors were gathered from an adult woman who had mild COVID-19 (a few samples of this study predate the infection). Cell type and time point are not known.

This clonotype was counted once. V and J are TRBV12-3 or TRBV12-4 and TRBJ1-6, with D tentatively TRBD1 (5 bases). The CDR3 sequence is 17 residues long. Trimming pared 7 bases from V and 0 bases from J, leaving 16 bases between. CDR3 amino acids: CASTLGTSSSYNSPLHF. In nucleotides, the CDR3 is TGTGCCAGCACCCTGGGGACGTCGAGCTCCTATAATTCACCCCTCCACTTT.

This chain links TRBV5-6 with TRBJ2-3, with TRBD2 matching over 11 bases. V lost 4 bases, J lost 3 bases, and 7 bases stayed unmatched. The CDR3 runs 16 residues. Germline CDR1 and CDR2: SGHDT and YYEEEE. This chain's CDR3 is CASSKTSGSSTDTQYF. The CDR3 nucleotides are TGTGCCAGCAGCAAAACTAGCGGGAGTAGTACAGATACGCAGTATTTT.

The rearrangement links TRBV18 to TRBJ2-7, with D uncertain. Germline CDR1 reads KGHSH; CDR2 reads LQKENI. The length of the CDR3 is 14 residues. Trimming took off 2 bases at V and 2 bases at J, with 10 bases between the two ends. CDR3 loop: CASSPSGAPYEQYF. CDR3 in DNA: TGTGCCAGCTCACCAAGTGGTGCTCCCTACGAGCAGTACTTC.

This clonotype was recorded a few times. The rearrangement links TRBV12-3 or TRBV12-4 to TRBJ1-5; TRBD1 matches 12 bases. V lost 2 bases and J lost 6; bases outside the gene matches: 11. The CDR3 length is 18 residues. The CDR3 DNA is TGTGCCAGCAGTTTATTTGGTGGGGGACAGGGGGCGAGTCAGCCCCAGCATTTT. Translating it yields CASSLFGGGQGASQPQHF.

A few counts support this clonotype. An end of the junction does not agree with germline; a read error may underlie this. The chain employs TRBV7-7 and TRBJ2-7; 7 bases align to TRBD2. Germline V gives CDR1 SSHAT, CDR2 FNYEAQ (reference sequence). There are 19 residues in the CDR3. DNA for the CDR3: TGTGCTAGCAGCTTCTCTTCGTCTAGCGGTTTTACCCCCTCCTACGAGCAGTACTTC. It codes for CASSFSSSSGFTPSYEQYF.

This clonotype has a handful of counts. This rearrangement joins TRBV7-8 to TRBJ2-1; 11 bases agree with TRBD1. V shed 5 bases, J shed 7 bases, and the junction held 7 bases outside the gene matches. This CDR3 region has 15 residues. Germline loops: CDR1 SGHVS, CDR2 FQNEAQ. The CDR3 nucleotides read TGTGCCAGCAGCGCCACCGGGACAGGGGGTAATGAGCAGTTCTTC. This gives the protein CASSATGTGGNEQFF.

CDR3 protein: CSVAGTGRSYEQYF. The CDR3 bases are TGCAGCGTGGCCGGGACAGGGCGTTCCTACGAGCAGTACTTC. This rearrangement joins TRBV29-1 to TRBJ2-7; the match to TRBD1 covers 9 bases. The V gene end was trimmed by 6 bases and the J gene end by 1 base; junction bases not matched to a gene: 7. The CDR3 has 14 residues. CDR1 is SQVTM, CDR2 ANQGSEA, per germline.

V gene TRBV5-1 combines with J gene TRBJ1-5, with D maybe TRBD1 (6 bases). The CDR3 sequence is 15 residues long. The germline V gene encodes CDR1 SGHRS and CDR2 YFSETQ. V lost 0 bases and J lost 5, with 12 bases in between. The CDR3 DNA follows: TGCGCCAGCAGCTTGGAGGGGGGAAGGGATCAGCCCCAGCATTTT. This codes for CASSLEGGRDQPQHF.

This clonotype was counted a few times. V gene TRBV7-2 combines with J gene TRBJ1-2, with D uncertain. Germline assignment: CDR1 SGHTA and CDR2 FQGNSA. The CDR3 contains 14 residues. The V end was cut by 1 base, the J end by 5 bases, with 11 bases between. In DNA, the CDR3 is TGTGCCAGCAGCTTAGGCCCGGGGAATTATGGCTACACCTTC. This sequence encodes CASSLGPGNYGYTF. The variable domain in full, completed from reference TRBV7-2 and TRBJ1-2, reads GAGVSQSPSNKVTEKGKDVELRCDPISGHTALYWYRQSLGQGLEFLIYFQGNSAPDKSGLPSDRFSAERTGGSVSTLTIQRTQQEDSAVYLCASSLGPGNYGYTFGSGTRLTVV.

This clonotype was counted a few times. The chain is built from TRBV20-1 and TRBJ2-5; 9 positions agree with TRBD2. Per germline, CDR1 DFQATT and CDR2 SNEGSKA (reference sequence). V shed 0 bases, J shed 2 bases, and the junction held 7 bases outside the gene matches. The CDR3 consists of 16 residues. CDR3 coding DNA: TGCAGTGCTAGAGATTGGATAGCGGGGGTGCAAGAGACCCAGTACTTC. Translation gives CSARDWIAGVQETQYF.

The CDR3 protein is CASSFRRVIGPLHF. As DNA, the CDR3 is TGTGCCAGCAGTTTTCGCAGGGTTATCGGACCCCTCCACTTT. J is TRBJ1-6 and V is TRBV12-3 or TRBV12-4, with a possible D match to TRBD1 (5 bases). Trimming removed 3 bases from V and 12 bases from J, with 15 bases in between. The CDR3 loop spans 14 amino acids.

This clonotype was detected a few times. The chain couples TRBV7-9 to TRBJ2-5; 7 nucleotides line up with TRBD1. Trimming removed 5 bases from V and 1 base from J; junction bases left unmatched: 4. The CDR3 is 14 residues long. Germline V CDR1 and CDR2: SEHNR, FQNEAQ (reference sequence). CDR3 region: CASSIQGSQETQYF. The CDR3 coding sequence is TGTGCCAGCAGCATACAGGGGAGCCAAGAGACCCAGTACTTC.

This clonotype showed up just a few times. The J gene is TRBJ2-3, the V gene TRBV30, with D unclear. Trimming took off 4 bases at V and 0 bases at J, with 8 bases between the two ends. The germline V gene encodes CDR1 GTSNPN and CDR2 SVGIG (reference sequence). This CDR3 has 13 amino acids. CDR3 sequence reads: CAWKRASTDTQYF. CDR3 nucleotide sequence: TGTGCCTGGAAACGGGCAAGCACAGATACGCAGTATTTT.

A few counts support this clonotype. CDR3 DNA sequence: TGTGCCAGCAGCCAAGGGGTAATATCTAGGAGGGGCTACACCTTC. Translated: CASSQGVISRRGYTF. The chain employs TRBV3-1 and TRBJ1-2; D is unresolved. Trimming cost V 1 base and J 8 bases, with 17 bases left between them. The germline V gene encodes CDR1 LGHDT and CDR2 YNNKEL (reference sequence). The CDR3 runs 15 residues.

The CDR3 DNA is TGTGCCAGCAGCTTGGGACAGGGACCACTGGGCGTTAGTGAGCAGTTCTTC. Translated: CASSLGQGPLGVSEQFF. This chain uses TRBV5-6 with TRBJ2-1, with TRBD1 matching 7 bases. The CDR3 has 17 residues. V lost 0 bases to trimming and J lost 9 bases; unmatched junction nucleotides: 15. The germline CDR1 and CDR2 sequences are SGHDT and YYEEEE.

The V and J genes are TRBV2 and TRBJ1-5, with D perhaps TRBD1 (6 bases). The CDR3 is 16 amino acids. Germline lookup yields CDR1 SNHLY and CDR2 FYNNEI. The V and J ends lost 4 bases and 2 bases respectively, with 15 bases between them. The CDR3 bases are TGTGCCAGCAGTGTCGGGAGGGGGTCAGGCAATCAGCCCCAGCATTTT. It codes for CASSVGRGSGNQPQHF. The complete variable domain, with remaining parts taken from reference TRBV2 and TRBJ1-5, reads EPEVTQTPSHQVTQMGQEVILRCVPISNHLYFYWYRQILGQKVEFLVSFYNNEISEKSEIFDDQFSVERPDGSNFTLKIRSTKLEDSAMYFCASSVGRGSGNQPQHFGDGTRLSIL.